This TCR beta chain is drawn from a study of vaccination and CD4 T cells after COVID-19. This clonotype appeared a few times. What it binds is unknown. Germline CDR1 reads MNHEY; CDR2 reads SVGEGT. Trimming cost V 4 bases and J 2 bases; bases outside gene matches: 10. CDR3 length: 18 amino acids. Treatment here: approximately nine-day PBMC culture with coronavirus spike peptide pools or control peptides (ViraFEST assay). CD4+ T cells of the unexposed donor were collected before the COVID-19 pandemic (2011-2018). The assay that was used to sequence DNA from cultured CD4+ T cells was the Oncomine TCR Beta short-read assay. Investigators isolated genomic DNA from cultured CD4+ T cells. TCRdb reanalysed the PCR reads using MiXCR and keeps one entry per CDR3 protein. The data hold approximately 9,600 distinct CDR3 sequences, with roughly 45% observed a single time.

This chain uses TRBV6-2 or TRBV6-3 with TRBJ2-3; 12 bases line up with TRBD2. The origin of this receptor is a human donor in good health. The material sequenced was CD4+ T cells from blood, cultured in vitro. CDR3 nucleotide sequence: TGTGCCAGCAGTTTTGATCATAGACTAGCGGGAGACACAGATACGCAGTATTTT. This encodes CASSFDHRLAGDTDTQYF.